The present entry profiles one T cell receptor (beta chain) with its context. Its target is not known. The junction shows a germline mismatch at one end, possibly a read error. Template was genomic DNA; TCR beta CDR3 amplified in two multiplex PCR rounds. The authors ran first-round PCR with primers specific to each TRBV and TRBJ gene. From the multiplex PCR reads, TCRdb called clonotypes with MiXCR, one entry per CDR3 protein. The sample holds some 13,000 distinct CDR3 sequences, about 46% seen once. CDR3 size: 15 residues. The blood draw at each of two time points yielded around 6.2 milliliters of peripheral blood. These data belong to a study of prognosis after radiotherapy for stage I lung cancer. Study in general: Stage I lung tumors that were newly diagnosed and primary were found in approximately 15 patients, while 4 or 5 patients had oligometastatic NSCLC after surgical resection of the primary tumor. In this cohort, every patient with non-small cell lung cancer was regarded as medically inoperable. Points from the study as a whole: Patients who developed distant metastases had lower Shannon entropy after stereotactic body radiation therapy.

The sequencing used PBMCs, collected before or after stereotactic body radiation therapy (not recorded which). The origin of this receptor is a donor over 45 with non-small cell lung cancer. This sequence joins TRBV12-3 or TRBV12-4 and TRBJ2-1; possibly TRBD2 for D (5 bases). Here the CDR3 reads CASSPAVDGVRRQFF. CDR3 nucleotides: TGTGCCAGCAGTCCAGCGGTAGACGGGGTAAGGCGGCAGTTCTTT.